This passage covers 20 T cell receptor beta chains from one sample sequenced in a study of CD8 T cells in ankylosing spondylitis. MiXCR was run by TCRdb on the 5' RACE reads, yielding one entry per CDR3 protein. The sample contains 200,000 to 300,000 distinct CDR3 sequences, more than 20% of which appear only once. Sequenced input: blood, either unsorted or a sorted T cell fraction (not recorded which). The receptor source for this set is a male donor with ankylosing spondylitis or in good health (not recorded which).

There are many counts of this clonotype. The V call is TRBV20-1, the J call TRBJ2-5; TRBD2 aligns across 7 bases. V was clipped by 3 bases and J by 0 bases; unmatched bases: 10. Germline V gene sequence: CDR1 DFQATT, CDR2 SNEGSKA (reference sequence). The CDR3 consists of 16 residues. DNA for the CDR3: TGCAGTGCTAGTCGCGGCGGGGGTCCGTACCAAGAGACCCAGTACTTC. This gives the protein CSASRGGGPYQETQYF.

In its sample, this clonotype was seen a few times. The chain couples TRBV20-1 to TRBJ1-6, with D perhaps TRBD1 (5 bases). The CDR3 is 13 residues long. V lost 4 bases and J 8 bases, leaving 12 bases between the germline ends. Germline V gene data show CDR1 as DFQATT and CDR2 as SNEGSKA (reference sequence). CDR3 region: CSANWGLHSPLHF. DNA of the CDR3: TGCAGTGCTAATTGGGGCCTGCATTCACCCCTCCACTTT.

The V gene is TRBV9, the J gene TRBJ2-3; D assignment may be TRBD1 or TRBD2 (6 bases each). With 4 bases removed from V and 2 bases from J, the gap between germline ends came to 14 bases. Per the germline V gene, CDR1 is SGDLS and CDR2 is YYNGEE. The CDR3 has 15 residues. The CDR3 is CASSLGGTYTDTQYF. CDR3 nucleotide sequence: TGTGCCAGCAGCCTAGGGGGGACCTACACAGATACGCAGTATTTT.

At least ten counts were recorded for this clonotype. The rearrangement links TRBV28 to TRBJ1-1; TRBD1 agrees at 7 bases. This CDR3 region has 16 residues. V lost 6 bases and J lost 5; bases outside the gene matches: 15. The germline V gene has CDR1 MDHEN and CDR2 SYDVKM. The CDR3 loop reads CASSHKAGGGWTEAFF. As DNA, the CDR3 is TGTGCCAGCAGCCACAAAGCAGGGGGAGGTTGGACTGAAGCTTTCTTT. Together with reference TRBV28 and TRBJ1-1, the CDR3 gives the full variable domain: DVKVTQSSRYLVKRTGEKVFLECVQDMDHENMFWYRQDPGLGLRLIYFSYDVKMKEKGDIPEGYSVSREKKERFSLILESASTNQTSMYLCASSHKAGGGWTEAFFGQGTRLTVV.

The chain recombines TRBV11-2 with TRBJ2-3, with a possible D match to TRBD2 (5 bases). CDR1 and CDR2 (germline): SGHAT, FQNNGV. This CDR3 has 13 residues. The ends were cut back, 6 bases at V and 11 bases at J, with 18 bases in the middle. DNA of the CDR3: TGTGCCAGCAGACCGGTCGGGGATAGGAAGCAGTATTTT. It translates to CASRPVGDRKQYF.

V usage is TRBV6-1 and J usage is TRBJ2-5; the match to TRBD2 covers 14 bases. The CDR3 loop spans 15 amino acids. V shed 3 bases, J shed 3 bases, and the junction held 0 bases outside the gene matches. CDR1 and CDR2 (germline): MNHNS, SASEGT. As DNA, the CDR3 is TGTGCCAGCAGTGAGACTAGCGGGGGGGAAGAGACCCAGTACTTC. As protein: CASSETSGGEETQYF.

This clonotype showed up many times. The rearrangement uses TRBV20-1 and TRBJ2-1; TRBD2 might be the D (5 bases). From germline, CDR1 is DFQATT and CDR2 SNEGSKA (reference sequence). The CDR3 is made up of 17 amino acids. V shed 0 bases and J shed 5 bases, with 20 bases lying between them. The CDR3 region has the DNA TGCAGTGCTAGAGACCCGGCGGTGAGCGGCGTAAACAATGAGCAGTTCTTC. Protein sequence: CSARDPAVSGVNNEQFF.

The V and J genes are TRBV6-5 and TRBJ1-2; D is undetermined. CDR3 length: 14 amino acids. Trimming removed 6 bases at V and 4 bases at J, with 15 bases between. CDR1 is MNHEY, CDR2 SVGAGI, per germline. The CDR3 loop is CASSRRPSAYGYTF. The CDR3 DNA is TGTGCCAGCAGCCGAAGACCGTCCGCCTATGGCTACACCTTC.

This clonotype was seen a single time. This chain uses TRBV12-3 or TRBV12-4 with TRBJ2-1, with D possibly being TRBD2 (6 bases). The CDR3 runs to 15 residues. V lost 7 bases, J lost 1 base, and 14 bases lay in between. CDR3 sequence: CASISGGKSYNEQFF. In DNA, the CDR3 is TGTGCCAGCATAAGTGGGGGGAAATCCTACAATGAGCAGTTCTTC.

The table lists this clonotype with many counts. The J gene is TRBJ2-3, the V gene TRBV12-3 or TRBV12-4; D remains unclear. The CDR3 length is 12 residues. V was shortened by 1 base and J by 5 bases, with 4 bases between the two germline ends. CDR3 in DNA: TGTGCCAGCAGTTTAGGCCTAGATACGCAGTATTTT. Protein: CASSLGLDTQYF.

This clonotype was detected many times. The rearrangement uses TRBV3-1 and TRBJ1-4; weak D call: TRBD1 (6 bases). Germline V CDR1 and CDR2: LGHDT, YNNKEL (reference sequence). With 6 bases removed from V and 7 bases from J, the gap between germline ends came to 12 bases. The CDR3 is 13 amino acids. The CDR3 region has the DNA TGTGCCAGCAGGCAGAGGGACACTGAAAAACTGTTTTTT. Translation: CASRQRDTEKLFF.

This clonotype was detected a few times. The chain is built from TRBV20-1 and TRBJ2-3; possibly TRBD2 for D (5 bases). CDR1 DFQATT and CDR2 SNEGSKA come from the germline V gene (reference sequence). The CDR3 extends over 12 amino acids. V was cut by 7 bases and J by 2 bases, with 10 bases left in between. The CDR3 DNA reads as TGCAGTGGCCTAGCCGACACAGATACGCAGTATTTT. Translating it yields CSGLADTDTQYF.

This clonotype came up many times. The chain carries TRBV5-1 and TRBJ2-3, with TRBD2 matching over 10 bases. J was trimmed by 6 bases and V by 1 base; bases with no gene match: 8. Germline V gene lookup returns CDR1 SGHRS and CDR2 YFSETQ. The CDR3 extends over 16 amino acids. The CDR3 loop reads CASSLITSGALDTQYF. CDR3 nucleotides: TGCGCCAGCAGCTTGATCACTAGCGGGGCCCTTGATACGCAGTATTTT. The complete variable domain, with remaining parts taken from reference TRBV5-1 and TRBJ2-3, reads KAGVTQTPRYLIKTRGQQVTLSCSPISGHRSVSWYQQTPGQGLQFLFEYFSETQRNKGNFPGRFSGRQFSNSRSEMNVSTLELGDSALYLCASSLITSGALDTQYFGPGTRLTVL.

The table lists this clonotype with many counts. V and J are TRBV10-3 and TRBJ2-5; D not certain. The CDR3 covers 17 residues. Germline values: CDR1 ENHRY, CDR2 SYGVKD. The germline V and J ends were trimmed by 5 bases and 1 base, with 20 bases remaining between them. CDR3 loop: CAISFGVTKTGQETQYF. Written as DNA, the CDR3 is TGTGCCATCAGTTTTGGCGTCACCAAGACTGGCCAAGAGACCCAGTACTTC.

This clonotype was picked up many times. The chain recombines TRBV29-1 with TRBJ2-3, with D maybe TRBD2 (6 bases). The CDR3 runs to 12 residues. V was pared by 8 bases and J by 3 bases, with 12 bases between. Germline CDR1 SQVTM, CDR2 ANQGSEA. The CDR3: CSFLSGTDTQYF. In nucleotides, the CDR3 is TGCAGCTTTTTGAGCGGGACAGATACGCAGTATTTT.

At least ten counts were recorded for this clonotype. The chain recombines TRBV20-1 with TRBJ2-2, with 9 positions matching TRBD1. Trimming at V came to 0 bases and at J to 0 bases, leaving 11 bases not matched to a gene. Germline V CDR1 and CDR2: DFQATT, SNEGSKA (reference sequence). CDR3 length equals 19 residues. The CDR3 DNA is TGCAGTGCTAGAGATCTCCATGGGACAGGGACTGCGAACACCGGGGAGCTGTTTTTT. Translated: CSARDLHGTGTANTGELFF.

This clonotype was recorded at least ten times. The chain uses TRBV20-1 and TRBJ1-5; D not certain. The germline V and J ends were trimmed by 1 base and 5 bases, with 12 bases remaining between them. The CDR3 covers 14 residues. Germline values: CDR1 DFQATT, CDR2 SNEGSKA (reference sequence). The CDR3 loop reads CSARVGGQHQPQHF. DNA for the CDR3: TGCAGTGCTAGAGTAGGCGGCCAGCATCAGCCCCAGCATTTT.

This chain joins TRBV20-1 and TRBJ2-2; D remains unclear. Germline loops: CDR1 DFQATT, CDR2 SNEGSKA (reference sequence). This CDR3 contains 13 residues. The V and J ends lost 6 bases and 2 bases respectively, with 10 bases between them. For the CDR3, the DNA is TGCAGTGCACCTCGGACCAACACCGGGGAGCTGTTTTTT. It codes for CSAPRTNTGELFF.

J is TRBJ2-2 and V is TRBV12-5; D remains unclear. Germline lookup yields CDR1 LGHNT and CDR2 FRNRAP. V shed 2 bases and J shed 1 base, with 8 bases lying between them. The length of the CDR3 is 15 residues. This CDR3 reads CASGLIHKNTGELFF. In nucleotides, the CDR3 is TGTGCTAGTGGTTTGATCCACAAGAACACCGGGGAGCTGTTTTTT.

This clonotype has only a few counts. This rearrangement joins TRBV20-1 to TRBJ2-1; the D gene is possibly TRBD2 (6 bases). CDR1 and CDR2 (germline): DFQATT, SNEGSKA (reference sequence). Trimming removed 0 bases at V and 0 bases at J, with 12 bases between. CDR3 length: 16 amino acids. CDR3 in amino acids: CSARDTAGRSYNEQFF. As DNA, the CDR3 is TGCAGTGCTAGAGATACGGCGGGACGCTCCTACAATGAGCAGTTCTTC.